One and the same sample provided the 10 T cell receptor beta chains below, sequenced in a study of beta chain features in type 1 diabetes. Study-wide findings and caveats: Type 1 diabetes patients had TCRB CDR3s that were shorter (moderately but significantly so) in all four CD4+ subsets.

Expressed TCRB transcripts were sequenced after all isolated RNA was converted to cDNA. Assay used: immunoSEQ multiplex PCR; TCRdb lists only in-frame clones, some missing. The sample carries approximately 600,000 clones, over 10% recorded once. The antigens for these receptors are not known. Sequencing was done on a sample of naive CD4+ T cells from blood. The receptors here all came from a man aged 25 to 45 with type 1 diabetes.

This clone was counted between two and nine times. Mismatch with germline at one junction end may stem from a read error. The chain uses TRBV7-9 and TRBJ1-1; D might be TRBD1 (6 bases). Germline CDR1 and CDR2: SEHNR and FQNEAQ (reference sequence). The CDR3 totals 13 residues. The CDR3 region is CASSVRDTKNLVF. Here the CDR3 DNA reads TGTGCCAGCAGCGTCCGGGACACGAAGAATTTGGTCTTT. Full variable domain (rest looked up from reference TRBV7-9 and TRBJ1-1): DTGVSQNPRHKITKRGQNVTFRCDPISEHNRLYWYRQTLGQGPEFLTYFQNEAQLEKSRLLSDRFSAERPKGSFSTLEIQRTEQGDSAMYLCASSVRDTKNLVFGQGTRLTVV.

This chain joins TRBV19 and TRBJ2-2; D unresolved. The V gene's germline CDR1 is LNHDA and CDR2 SQIVND (reference sequence). V dropped 5 bases and J dropped 1 base, with 11 bases sitting between them. The CDR3 consists of 15 residues. DNA of the CDR3: TGTGCCAGTAGTCCAAGGGCACAGAACACCGGGGAGCTGTTTTTT. As protein: CASSPRAQNTGELFF.

This clone has only a few counts. The CDR3 nucleotides are TGCGCCAGCAGCCAAGATATCCCCCGGACTAGGGGTAACAATGAGCAGTTCTTC. This codes for CASSQDIPRTRGNNEQFF. The rearrangement uses TRBV4-3 and TRBJ2-1; 7 bases line up with TRBD2. J gave up 5 bases and V 0 bases, and 13 bases lay outside the gene matches. The CDR3 loop spans 18 amino acids. Germline lookup yields CDR1 LGHNA and CDR2 YSLEER.

This clone appeared a few times. The V call is TRBV5-1, the J call TRBJ1-1, with D possibly matching TRBD1 (6 bases). From germline, CDR1 is SGHRS and CDR2 YFSETQ. The CDR3 extends over 13 amino acids. V was pared by 4 bases and J by 7 bases, with 14 bases between. CDR3 in DNA: TGCGCCAGCAGCCTGGGGGCAGGGTTTGAAGCTTTCTTT. Protein product: CASSLGAGFEAFF. Full variable domain (missing parts from reference TRBV5-1 and TRBJ1-1): KAGVTQTPRYLIKTRGQQVTLSCSPISGHRSVSWYQQTPGQGLQFLFEYFSETQRNKGNFPGRFSGRQFSNSRSEMNVSTLELGDSALYLCASSLGAGFEAFFGQGTRLTVV.

This clone was seen a few times. CDR3 loop: CASSAGALGETQYF. The CDR3 nucleotides are TGTGCCAGCAGCGCAGGGGCCTTGGGGGAGACCCAGTACTTC. The chain has TRBV14 and TRBJ2-5, with D perhaps TRBD1 (6 bases). This CDR3 spans 14 amino acids. Germline CDR1 is SGHDN and CDR2 is FVKESK. Trimming shortened V by 5 bases and J by 5 bases, and 15 bases separated the two germline ends.

The chain links TRBV29-1 to TRBJ1-5; the D gene is possibly TRBD1 (5 bases). The germline CDR1 and CDR2 sequences are SQVTM and ANQGSEA. This CDR3 comprises 14 residues. V was shortened by 6 bases and J by 0 bases, with 12 bases between the two germline ends. CDR3 DNA: TGCAGCGTCGCTACAGGACTTAGCAATCAGCCCCAGCATTTT. Amino acid sequence: CSVATGLSNQPQHF.

The genes are TRBV7-2 and TRBJ2-1, with a weak D call TRBD2 (6 bases). The CDR3 is made up of 13 amino acids. Trimming removed 1 base at V and 9 bases at J, with 10 bases between. CDR1 is SGHTA and CDR2 is FQGNSA in the germline V gene. CDR3 coding DNA: TGTGCCAGCAGCTTAGACGGAGGGACTGAGCAGTTCTTC. This codes for CASSLDGGTEQFF.

The chain carries TRBV2 and TRBJ1-2; D is unclear. The CDR3 totals 15 residues. The germline V gene encodes CDR1 SNHLY and CDR2 FYNNEI. V lost 2 bases to trimming and J lost 0 bases, with 10 bases between them. CDR3 sequence: CASSEMSVPNYGYTF. Written as DNA, the CDR3 is TGTGCCAGCAGTGAAATGTCGGTACCTAACTATGGCTACACCTTC.

The V call is TRBV7-2, the J call TRBJ2-7; TRBD1 or TRBD2 may be the D gene (5 bases each). In germline, CDR1 is SGHTA, CDR2 FQGNSA. There are 16 residues in the CDR3. V lost 2 bases, J lost 6 bases, and 20 bases lay in between. CDR3 coding DNA: TGTGCCAGCAGCTTATCCTCGGGACGAGACAACTCCGAGCAGTACTTC. Its translation is CASSLSSGRDNSEQYF.

There are a few counts of this clone. The CDR3 loop reads CASSETGTSYNEQFF. The CDR3 bases are TGTGCCAGCAGTGAAACAGGGACCTCCTACAATGAGCAGTTCTTC. This chain links TRBV25-1 with TRBJ2-1; D may be TRBD1 (6 bases). The CDR3 is 15 residues long. The V and J ends lost 2 bases and 0 bases respectively, with 8 bases between them. Germline V lookup: CDR1 MGHDK, CDR2 SYGVNS.